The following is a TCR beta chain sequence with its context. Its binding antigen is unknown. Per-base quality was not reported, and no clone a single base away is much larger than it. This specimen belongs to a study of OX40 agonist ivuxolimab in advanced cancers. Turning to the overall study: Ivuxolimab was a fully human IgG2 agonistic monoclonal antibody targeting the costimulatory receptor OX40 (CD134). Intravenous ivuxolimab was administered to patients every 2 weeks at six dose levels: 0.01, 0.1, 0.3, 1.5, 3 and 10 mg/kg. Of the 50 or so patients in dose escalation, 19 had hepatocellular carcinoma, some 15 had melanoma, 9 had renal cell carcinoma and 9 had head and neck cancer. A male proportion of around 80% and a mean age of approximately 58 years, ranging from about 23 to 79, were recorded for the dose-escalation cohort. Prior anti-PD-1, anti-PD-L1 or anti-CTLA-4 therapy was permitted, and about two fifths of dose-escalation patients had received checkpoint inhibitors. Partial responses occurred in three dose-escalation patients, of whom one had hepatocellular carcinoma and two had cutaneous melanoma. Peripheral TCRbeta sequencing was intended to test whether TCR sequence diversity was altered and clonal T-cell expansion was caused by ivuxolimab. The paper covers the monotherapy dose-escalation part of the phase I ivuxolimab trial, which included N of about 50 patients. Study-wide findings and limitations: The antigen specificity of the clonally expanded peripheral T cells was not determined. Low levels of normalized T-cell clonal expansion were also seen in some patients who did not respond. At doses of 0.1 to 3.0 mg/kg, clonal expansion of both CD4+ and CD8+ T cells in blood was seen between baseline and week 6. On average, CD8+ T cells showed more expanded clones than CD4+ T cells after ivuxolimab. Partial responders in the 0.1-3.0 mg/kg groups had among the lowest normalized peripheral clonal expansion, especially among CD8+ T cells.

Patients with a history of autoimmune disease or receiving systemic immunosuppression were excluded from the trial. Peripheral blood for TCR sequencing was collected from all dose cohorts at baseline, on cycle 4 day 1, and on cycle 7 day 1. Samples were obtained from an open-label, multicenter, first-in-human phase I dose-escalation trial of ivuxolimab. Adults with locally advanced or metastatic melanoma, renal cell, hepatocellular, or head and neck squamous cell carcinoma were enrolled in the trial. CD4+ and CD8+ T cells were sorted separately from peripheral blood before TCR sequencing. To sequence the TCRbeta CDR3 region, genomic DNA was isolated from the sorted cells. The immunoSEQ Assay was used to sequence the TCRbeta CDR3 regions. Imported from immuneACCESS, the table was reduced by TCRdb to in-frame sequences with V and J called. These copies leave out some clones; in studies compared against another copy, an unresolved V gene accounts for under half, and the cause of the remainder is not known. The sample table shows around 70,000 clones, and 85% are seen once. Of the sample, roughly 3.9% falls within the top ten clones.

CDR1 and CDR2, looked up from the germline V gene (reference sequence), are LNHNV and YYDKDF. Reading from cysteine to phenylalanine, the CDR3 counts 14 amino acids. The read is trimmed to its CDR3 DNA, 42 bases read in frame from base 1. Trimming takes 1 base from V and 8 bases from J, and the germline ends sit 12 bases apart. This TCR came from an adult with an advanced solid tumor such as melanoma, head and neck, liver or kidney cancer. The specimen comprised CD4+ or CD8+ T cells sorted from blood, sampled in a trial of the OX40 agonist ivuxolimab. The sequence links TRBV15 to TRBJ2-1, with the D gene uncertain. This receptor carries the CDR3 CATSRGGQLDEQFF. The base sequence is TGTGCCACCAGCAGAGGCGGCCAGCTGGATGAGCAGTTCTTC.